This TCR beta chain was sequenced in a study of CD8 T cells in ankylosing spondylitis. Study-wide points: Blood of patients with ankylosing spondylitis appeared to be characterized by a TCR beta motif of eight highly homologous variants. Clones tied to disease were said to be significantly enriched in matched ankylosing spondylitis synovial fluid.

The sample holds many counts of this clonotype. Its antigen remains unknown. The TCR beta libraries were generated through quantitative 5'-RACE incorporating molecular barcodes. TCRdb re-called the 5' RACE reads through MiXCR, storing one row per CDR3 protein. The sample has 200,000 to 250,000 distinct CDR3 sequences; roughly 8.2% are singletons. V was shortened by 3 bases and J by 5 bases, with 16 bases between the two germline ends. The CDR3 covers 15 residues. CDR1 MDHEN and CDR2 SYDVKM come from the germline V gene. The chain employs TRBV28 and TRBJ1-1; the D is unclear. The TCR was taken from a female donor with ankylosing spondylitis or in good health (not recorded which). Sequenced input: blood, either unsorted or a sorted T cell fraction (not recorded which). The CDR3 DNA reads TGTGCCAGCAGTTTGGGCGAGGAGGGTTCAACTGAAGCTTTCTTT. It translates to CASSLGEEGSTEAFF.